This passage covers 21 T cell receptor beta chains from one sample sequenced in a study of regulatory T cells in long-lasting Graves disease. The sample's time point: newly diagnosed GD, antithyroid drugs for less than 3 months. TCR sequences were obtained from RNA taken from PBMCs. Researchers made TCR beta libraries by using iRepertoire HTBI primers and running Arm-PCR on CDR3 regions. In TCRdb, the multiplex PCR reads were re-called with MiXCR into one record per CDR3 protein. This sample has a few hundred thousand distinct CDR3 sequences, with roughly 15% found just once. These same data were also listed under a study on T cells in Graves' hyperthyroidism and ophthalmopathy.

The material sequenced was peripheral blood mononuclear cells (PBMCs), taken at new diagnosis, from a patient treated with antithyroid drugs. Receptors were obtained from a woman aged 45-60 years with Graves disease.

This clonotype was detected a few times. This chain links TRBV10-3 with TRBJ2-6, with 10 bases identical to TRBD2. The CDR3 extends over 16 amino acids. The J segment lost 2 bases and the V segment lost 7 bases, leaving 5 bases of the junction unmatched. Germline V lookup: CDR1 ENHRY, CDR2 SYGVKD. The CDR3 coding sequence is TGTGCCATCACTAGCGGGAGTGGGCCTGGGGCCAACGTCCTGACTTTC. It codes for CAITSGSGPGANVLTF.

Of note for this clonotype: One end of the junction varies from germline; a read error may be responsible. The V call is TRBV28, the J call TRBJ1-6, with 9 nucleotides matching TRBD1. The CDR3 sequence is 15 residues long. Germline loops: CDR1 MDHEN, CDR2 SYDVKM. CDR3 nucleotide sequence: TGTGTCAGCAGTTCGGGACAGGGCGTTTACTCACCCCTCCACTTT. Protein: CVSSSGQGVYSPLHF.

In its sample, this clonotype was seen many times. The chain has TRBV7-6 and TRBJ2-7; 8 bases align to TRBD2. Per the germline V gene, CDR1 is SGHVS and CDR2 is FNYEAQ. The CDR3 spans 17 residues. The J segment lost 1 base and the V segment lost 0 bases, leaving 8 bases of the junction unmatched. The CDR3 sequence is CASSLAPAGRGSYEQYF. The CDR3 bases are TGTGCCAGCAGCTTAGCGCCCGCCGGGAGGGGGTCCTACGAGCAGTACTTC.

The chain carries TRBV24-1 and TRBJ2-1; D may match TRBD1 or TRBD2 (5 bases each). Germline CDR1 is KGHDR and CDR2 is SFDVKD. This CDR3 is built from 15 residues. V lost 3 bases and J 6 bases, leaving 14 bases between the germline ends. The CDR3 loop is CATSDEGAGTNEQFF. The CDR3 DNA sequence: TGTGCCACCAGTGATGAGGGAGCTGGGACCAATGAGCAGTTCTTC.

At least ten counts were recorded for this clonotype. This sequence joins TRBV6-1 and TRBJ2-1; TRBD1 or TRBD2 may be the D gene (5 bases each). This CDR3 has 11 residues. CDR1 and CDR2 from the germline V gene are MNHNS and SASEGT. Deletions cut 6 bases from V and 11 bases from J, with 11 bases between. In nucleotides, the CDR3 is TGTGCCAGCAGCCAGGGACGGAAGCAGTTCTTC. Translation gives CASSQGRKQFF.

This clonotype has ten or more counts. The chain is built from TRBV28 and TRBJ2-1; TRBD2 might be the D (5 bases). The CDR3 has 14 amino acids. Germline V lookup: CDR1 MDHEN, CDR2 SYDVKM. V gave up 3 bases and J gave up 8 bases, with 14 bases separating them. The CDR3: CASSLQDSFDEQFF. DNA of the CDR3: TGTGCCAGCAGTTTGCAGGACTCCTTTGATGAGCAGTTCTTC.

This clonotype has ten or more counts. This sequence joins TRBV7-2 and TRBJ2-4; 8 nucleotides match TRBD1. Trimming took 3 bases from V and 6 from J; bases not matched to a gene: 1. The CDR3 runs 13 residues. Looked up from germline, CDR1 is SGHTA and CDR2 is FQGNSA. The CDR3 region is CASSFTGGNIQYF. The DNA of the CDR3 is TGTGCCAGCAGCTTCACAGGGGGAAACATTCAGTACTTC.

This rearrangement joins TRBV28 to TRBJ2-3; the D gene is possibly TRBD2 (5 bases). This CDR3 comprises 16 residues. V was clipped by 4 bases and J by 5 bases, with 19 bases between them. Germline V gene data show CDR1 as MDHEN and CDR2 as SYDVKM. The CDR3 is CASSSGRTLGLDTQYF. CDR3 DNA: TGTGCCAGCAGTTCTGGACGGACTCTTGGCCTAGATACGCAGTATTTT.

V is TRBV24-1 and J is TRBJ2-2, with D tentatively TRBD1 (6 bases). CDR1 KGHDR and CDR2 SFDVKD come from the germline V gene. The length of the CDR3 is 16 residues. V gave up 4 bases and J gave up 0 bases, with 11 bases separating them. For the CDR3, the DNA is TGTGCCACCAGTGACGTGGGACAACCGAACACCGGGGAGCTGTTTTTT. It codes for CATSDVGQPNTGELFF.

This clonotype was recorded at least ten times. The chain has TRBV29-1 and TRBJ2-4; TRBD2 might be the D (5 bases). CDR3 length: 11 residues. CDR1 is SQVTM, CDR2 ANQGSEA, per germline. Trimming cost V 2 bases and J 8 bases, with 7 bases left between them. CDR3: CSVESGDIQYF. The CDR3 DNA is TGCAGCGTTGAATCCGGGGACATTCAGTACTTC.

With regard to this clonotype: This may stem from a read error, because a much larger clone lies one nucleotide away. The rearrangement uses TRBV7-8 and TRBJ1-2; tentatively, D is TRBD1 (5 bases). V was trimmed by 5 bases and J by 6 bases, leaving 25 bases between them. Germline lookup yields CDR1 SGHVS and CDR2 FQNEAQ. CDR3 length: 17 residues. The CDR3 coding sequence is TGTGCCAGCAGCATTCTTAGGACGGGGGGATGGGAAAATGGCTACACCTTC. Protein sequence: CASSILRTGGWENGYTF.

This clonotype was picked up a small number of times. The J gene is TRBJ2-7, the V gene TRBV5-5, with D unresolved. CDR1 and CDR2 (germline): SGHKS, YYEKEE (reference sequence). The CDR3 spans 14 residues. The ends were cut back, 5 bases at V and 7 bases at J, with 19 bases in the middle. The CDR3 bases are TGTGCCAGCAGGGAGTACTCGGTGGTCTGGGAGCAGTACTTC. Residues: CASREYSVVWEQYF. Looking up the rest from reference TRBV5-5 and TRBJ2-7 gives the full variable domain: DAGVTQSPTHLIKTRGQQVTLRCSPISGHKSVSWYQQVLGQGPQFIFQYYEKEERGRGNFPDRFSARQFPNYSSELNVNALLLGDSALYLCASREYSVVWEQYFGPGTRLTVT.

As regards this clonotype: A much larger clone differs by one base, so this may be a read error. This sequence joins TRBV4-1 and TRBJ2-7; 10 bases agree with TRBD1. The CDR3 covers 14 residues. Germline values: CDR1 MGHRA, CDR2 YSYEKL. The trim removed 5 bases at V and 2 bases at J, leaving 3 bases unmatched. The CDR3 nucleotides are TGCGCCAGCAGCAAGGACAGGGGGGCCTACGAGCAGTACTTC. Translating it yields CASSKDRGAYEQYF.

This clonotype has at least ten counts. The chain is built from TRBV7-9 and TRBJ2-3; TRBD2 agrees at 11 bases. V was clipped by 4 bases and J by 0 bases; unmatched bases: 6. The CDR3 has 17 amino acids. Germline CDR1 is SEHNR and CDR2 is FQNEAQ (reference sequence). CDR3 residues: CASSSARTSGSTDTQYF. The CDR3 DNA is TGTGCCAGCAGCTCCGCCCGGACTAGCGGGAGCACAGATACGCAGTATTTT. The full variable domain, its missing parts supplied by reference TRBV7-9 and TRBJ2-3, is DTGVSQNPRHKITKRGQNVTFRCDPISEHNRLYWYRQTLGQGPEFLTYFQNEAQLEKSRLLSDRFSAERPKGSFSTLEIQRTEQGDSAMYLCASSSARTSGSTDTQYFGPGTRLTVL.

This clonotype has just a few counts. V and J are TRBV7-9 and TRBJ2-2, with 10 bases that match TRBD1. Trimming cost V 5 bases and J 5 bases; bases outside gene matches: 11. Germline CDR1 SEHNR, CDR2 FQNEAQ (reference sequence). The CDR3 sequence is 17 residues long. The CDR3 is CASSPGTGAPETGELFF. The CDR3 bases are TGTGCCAGCAGCCCCGGGACAGGGGCGCCCGAGACCGGGGAGCTGTTTTTT.

The CDR3 reads CASSRGGSYGYTF. CDR3 in DNA: TGTGCCAGTAGCCGGGGGGGGTCCTATGGCTACACCTTC. This sequence joins TRBV19 and TRBJ1-2; a possible D gene is TRBD1 (5 bases). Looked up from germline, CDR1 is LNHDA and CDR2 is SQIVND (reference sequence). Trimming stripped 6 bases from V and 4 bases from J, with 12 bases between. There are 13 residues in the CDR3.

This chain connects TRBV6-9 to TRBJ2-2; 9 nucleotides align to TRBD2. J gave up 7 bases and V 3 bases, and 3 bases lay outside the gene matches. The CDR3 contains 14 residues. Germline assignment: CDR1 MNHGY and CDR2 SVAAGI. Here the CDR3 DNA reads TGTGCCAGCAGTTACGTACTAGCGGGCGGGGAGCTGTTTTTT. This codes for CASSYVLAGGELFF.

The rearrangement joins TRBV20-1 to TRBJ2-4; D is perhaps TRBD1 (5 bases). The CDR3 spans 11 residues. In germline, CDR1 is DFQATT, CDR2 SNEGSKA (reference sequence). Trimming cost V 0 bases and J 13 bases, with 10 bases left between them. In nucleotides, the CDR3 is TGCAGTGCTAGAGAAGGGGCTCCCCAGTACTTC. This codes for CSAREGAPQYF.

This chain links TRBV3-1 with TRBJ2-1, with D perhaps matching TRBD1 (5 bases). V gave up 3 bases and J gave up 2 bases, with 11 bases separating them. CDR3 length: 15 residues. Germline V CDR1 and CDR2: LGHDT, YNNKEL (reference sequence). CDR3: CASSQAGSPYNEQFF. The CDR3 DNA sequence: TGTGCCAGCAGCCAGGCAGGGTCGCCCTACAATGAGCAGTTCTTC.

The gene calls are TRBV20-1 and TRBJ2-1; TRBD2 matches 9 bases. Matching the DNA end better, TRBJ2-3 makes the J call doubtful. CDR1 is DFQATT, CDR2 SNEGSKA, per germline (reference sequence). This CDR3 region has 16 residues. The CDR3 is CSARGVSGSFTDTQYF. The CDR3 bases are TGCAGTGCTAGAGGGGTTAGCGGGAGTTTCACAGATACGCAGTATTTT.

The chain uses TRBV18 and TRBJ2-5, with 7 bases matching TRBD2. The CDR3 consists of 16 residues. V was clipped by 2 bases and J by 0 bases; unmatched bases: 6. Germline V lookup: CDR1 KGHSH, CDR2 LQKENI. CDR3 region: CASSPSLSGHQETQYF. The CDR3 DNA is TGTGCCAGCTCACCATCCCTTAGCGGGCACCAAGAGACCCAGTACTTC.